One sample yielded the 18 T cell receptor beta chains listed below, sequenced in a study of cytomegalovirus exposure and HLA in healthy donors (dated by TCRdb to between 2016 and 2019). Libraries were made using the immunoSEQ multiplex PCR assay. A mixture of 60 forward primers for TCR Vbeta segments and 13 reverse primers for TCR Jbeta segments was used in the multiplex PCR. TCRdb stores this immuneACCESS table with in-frame sequences only. Part of the clones is absent; in the studies checked, under half of the shortfall reflects unresolved V genes, and no reason is known for the rest. The sample table lists 150,000 or so clones, around 81% of them with a count of one. Roughly 4.5% of the sample is taken by the ten largest. The sequenced material came from PBMCs. The receptors shown here come from a woman between 18 and 30 years old in good health and CMV-seropositive.

CDR3 loop: CASRGHLTTDTQYF. The CDR3 DNA reads as TGTGCCAGCCGAGGCCACCTAACCACAGATACGCAGTATTTT. The V and J genes are TRBV7-2 and TRBJ2-3; unclear D gene. Germline V gene lookup returns CDR1 SGHTA and CDR2 FQGNSA. This CDR3 is built from 14 residues. V was pared by 8 bases and J by 2 bases, with 14 bases between.

The genes are TRBV15 and TRBJ1-5; D is unclear. The CDR3 length is 11 residues. V dropped 8 bases and J dropped 8 bases, with 10 bases sitting between them. Per germline, CDR1 LNHNV and CDR2 YYDKDF (reference sequence). The CDR3 nucleotides are TGTGCCACCGATGTGCGCAAGCCCCAGCATTTT. This encodes CATDVRKPQHF. Supplemented by reference TRBV15 and TRBJ1-5, the full variable domain reads DAMVIQNPRYQVTQFGKPVTLSCSQTLNHNVMYWYQQKSSQAPKLLFHYYDKDFNNEADTPDNFQSRRPNTSFCFLDIRSPGLGDTAMYLCATDVRKPQHFGDGTRLSIL.

The chain recombines TRBV5-1 with TRBJ2-1; 12 bases align to TRBD2. Trimming at V came to 3 bases and at J to 7 bases, leaving 8 bases not matched to a gene. The CDR3 totals 16 residues. Germline-derived CDR1 and CDR2 are SGHRS and YFSETQ. The CDR3 here is CASSWTLAGGINEQFF. For the CDR3, the DNA is TGCGCCAGCAGCTGGACTCTAGCGGGGGGGATTAATGAGCAGTTCTTC.

The chain recombines TRBV28 with TRBJ2-5; tentatively, D is TRBD1 (5 bases). Trimming took off 4 bases at V and 11 bases at J, with 11 bases between the two ends. Looked up from germline, CDR1 is MDHEN and CDR2 is SYDVKM. CDR3 size: 11 residues. The CDR3 DNA follows: TGTGCCAGCAGTTCTCAGGGAAAGCAGTACTTC. Protein: CASSSQGKQYF.

The chain combines TRBV19 with TRBJ1-5; 7 positions agree with TRBD1. V lost 5 bases to trimming and J lost 3 bases; unmatched junction nucleotides: 4. Germline V gene lookup returns CDR1 LNHDA and CDR2 SQIVND (reference sequence). The CDR3 is 14 amino acids. The CDR3 nucleotides are TGTGCCAGTAGTGGGACAGCCCTCAATCAGCCCCAGCATTTT. It codes for CASSGTALNQPQHF.

This chain connects TRBV7-3 to TRBJ1-2; 8 bases line up with TRBD1. J was trimmed by 6 bases and V by 5 bases; bases with no gene match: 8. The CDR3 consists of 14 residues. Germline V lookup: CDR1 SGHTA, CDR2 FQGTGA. For the CDR3, the DNA is TGTGCCAGCAGCCAACGGGACAGGTCGGATGGCTACACCTTC. Translating it yields CASSQRDRSDGYTF.

The chain is built from TRBV27 and TRBJ2-3; 12 positions match TRBD2. The germline V gene has CDR1 MNHEY and CDR2 SMNVEV (reference sequence). V shed 3 bases and J 2 bases; nucleotides not matched to a gene: 3. This CDR3 is built from 16 residues. CDR3 nucleotides: TGTGCCAGCAGTTTTGGGACTAGCGGGTCCACAGATACGCAGTATTTT. The encoded protein is CASSFGTSGSTDTQYF.

This clone was picked up one time. The CDR3 loop reads CASSMGLAPTGTQYF. CDR3 sequence (DNA): TGTGCCAGCAGTATGGGACTAGCGCCGACAGGGACCCAGTACTTC. The chain uses TRBV2 and TRBJ2-5, with 10 positions matching TRBD2. J was trimmed by 7 bases and V by 5 bases; bases with no gene match: 10. Germline V CDR1 and CDR2: SNHLY, FYNNEI. The CDR3 runs 15 residues.

Points on this clone: The same CDR3 also results from other DNA sequences found in this sample. V is TRBV5-4 and J is TRBJ2-5, with TRBD2 matching 10 bases. The CDR3 consists of 14 residues. Germline trimming cut 0 bases from V and 5 bases from J; bases unmatched to any gene: 1. Germline values: CDR1 SGHNT, CDR2 YYREEE (reference sequence). CDR3 region: CASSLVSGGETQYF. In nucleotides, the CDR3 is TGTGCCAGCAGCTTGGTTAGCGGGGGGGAGACCCAGTACTTC.

This clone was seen just once. The chain employs TRBV11-2 and TRBJ2-4, with 11 bases matching TRBD2. The junction had 7 bases not matched to a gene; V was cut back by 6 bases and J by 3 bases. The germline gives CDR1 SGHAT, CDR2 FQNNGV. The CDR3 covers 16 residues. As DNA, the CDR3 is TGTGCCAGCAGATATAGCGGGGGGGCCGACAAAAACATTCAGTACTTC. Amino acid sequence: CASRYSGGADKNIQYF.

This clone turned up a few times. The chain uses TRBV5-1 and TRBJ1-1, with 7 nucleotides matching TRBD1. V lost 2 bases and J lost 10; bases outside the gene matches: 8. The CDR3 is made up of 13 amino acids. Germline CDR1 is SGHRS and CDR2 is YFSETQ. The DNA for the CDR3 is TGCGCCAGCAGCTTAGGTGGGGACAGCGGAGCTTTCTTT. It codes for CASSLGGDSGAFF. The full variable domain, with the rest looked up from reference TRBV5-1 and TRBJ1-1, is KAGVTQTPRYLIKTRGQQVTLSCSPISGHRSVSWYQQTPGQGLQFLFEYFSETQRNKGNFPGRFSGRQFSNSRSEMNVSTLELGDSALYLCASSLGGDSGAFFGQGTRLTVV.

The chain has TRBV28 and TRBJ1-6, with 10 nucleotides matching TRBD1. Germline V gives CDR1 MDHEN, CDR2 SYDVKM. The V segment lost 6 bases and the J segment 8 bases; nucleotides outside the gene matches: 4. This CDR3 comprises 14 residues. CDR3 loop: CASSGTGEHSPLHF. The CDR3 bases are TGTGCCAGCAGCGGGACAGGGGAACATTCACCCCTCCACTTT.

This chain links TRBV4-1 with TRBJ2-2, with 7 bases aligning to TRBD2. CDR3 length: 13 amino acids. With 4 bases clipped from V and 6 bases from J, the junction kept 2 bases outside the gene matches. Germline assignment: CDR1 MGHRA and CDR2 YSYEKL. CDR3 sequence: CASSPAGSGELFF. For the CDR3, the DNA is TGCGCCAGCAGCCCAGCGGGATCCGGGGAGCTGTTTTTT.

The chain is built from TRBV7-9 and TRBJ1-2; TRBD1 might be the D (6 bases). V was pared by 5 bases and J by 12 bases, with 16 bases between. Per the germline V gene, CDR1 is SEHNR and CDR2 is FQNEAQ (reference sequence). The CDR3 is made up of 12 amino acids. CDR3: CASSERQDSDTF. CDR3 bases: TGTGCCAGCAGCGAAAGACAGGATTCGGACACCTTC. Drawing the rest from reference TRBV7-9 and TRBJ1-2, the complete variable domain is DTGVSQNPRHKITKRGQNVTFRCDPISEHNRLYWYRQTLGQGPEFLTYFQNEAQLEKSRLLSDRFSAERPKGSFSTLEIQRTEQGDSAMYLCASSERQDSDTFGSGTRLTVV.

The chain couples TRBV2 to TRBJ2-5; 8 bases match TRBD1. The length of the CDR3 is 13 residues. V was pared by 8 bases and J by 5 bases, with 7 bases of the junction left unmatched. The germline CDR1 and CDR2 sequences are SNHLY and FYNNEI. The CDR3 nucleotides read TGTGCCAGCTCTCGGACAGGGAGGGAGACCCAGTACTTC. This translates into CASSRTGRETQYF.

The V and J genes are TRBV27 and TRBJ2-7; D might be TRBD1 (6 bases). The ends were cut back, 5 bases at V and 6 bases at J, with 17 bases in the middle. The germline CDR1 and CDR2 sequences are MNHEY and SMNVEV (reference sequence). CDR3 size: 14 residues. CDR3 sequence (DNA): TGTGCCAGCAGTCCTACAGGGTTTCGAGGCGAGCAGTACTTC. It specifies CASSPTGFRGEQYF.

J is TRBJ2-3 and V is TRBV25-1; 8 positions agree with TRBD1. V trimming: 3 bases; J trimming: 1 base; junction bases outside the gene matches: 6. The CDR3 is made up of 16 amino acids. The germline V gene has CDR1 MGHDK and CDR2 SYGVNS. The CDR3 reads CASSDPDRDGTDTQYF. The CDR3 bases are TGTGCCAGCAGTGATCCGGACAGGGATGGCACAGATACGCAGTATTTT.

This clone has just a few counts. The rearrangement links TRBV7-9 to TRBJ2-3; D gene ambiguous. Trimming took off 4 bases at V and 5 bases at J, with 10 bases between the two ends. CDR3 size: 13 residues. Germline V gene lookup returns CDR1 SEHNR and CDR2 FQNEAQ (reference sequence). CDR3 nucleotides: TGTGCCAGCAGCTCAGATGTGGTAGATACGCAGTATTTT. Protein product: CASSSDVVDTQYF.